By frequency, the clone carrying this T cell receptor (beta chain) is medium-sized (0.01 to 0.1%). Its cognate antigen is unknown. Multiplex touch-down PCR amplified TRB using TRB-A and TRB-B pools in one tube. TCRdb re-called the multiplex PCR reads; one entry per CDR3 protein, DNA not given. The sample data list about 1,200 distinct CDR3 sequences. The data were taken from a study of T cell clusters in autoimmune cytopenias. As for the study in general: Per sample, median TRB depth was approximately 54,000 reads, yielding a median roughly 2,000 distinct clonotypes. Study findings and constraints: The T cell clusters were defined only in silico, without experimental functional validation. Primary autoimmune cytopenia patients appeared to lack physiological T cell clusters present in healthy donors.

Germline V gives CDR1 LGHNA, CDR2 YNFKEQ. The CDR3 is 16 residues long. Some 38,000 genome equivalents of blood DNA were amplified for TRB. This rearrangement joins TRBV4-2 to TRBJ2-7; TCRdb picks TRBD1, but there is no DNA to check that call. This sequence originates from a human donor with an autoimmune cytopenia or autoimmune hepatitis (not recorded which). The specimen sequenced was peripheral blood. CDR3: CASSPTDSTGTYEQYF.